The present entry profiles one TCR beta chain with its context. The data stem from a study of blood T cell repertoires in COVID-19. The wider study: Sites across the United States, Italy and Spain contributed samples from acute and convalescent COVID-19.

V gave up 0 bases and J gave up 10 bases; unmatched junction bases: 4. Germline V gene data show CDR1 as SGHNT and CDR2 as YYREEE (reference sequence). The length of the CDR3 is 14 residues. Per the original methods: How many nucleated cells were present was estimated from reference gene primer amplification. The method was immunoSEQ multiplex PCR; TCRdb's version includes in-frame clones alone and lacks a portion of them. V and J calls and clone size are copied from that table; D and trimming were computed from the DNA. This table holds 70,000 to 80,000 clones, 82% found once. The sequenced sample consisted of peripheral blood. This rearrangement joins TRBV5-4 to TRBJ1-6, with 7 bases fitting TRBD1. The sequence came from a woman older than 75 with acute or convalescent COVID-19. As DNA, the CDR3 is TGTGCCAGCAGCTTGGCACAGGGGAGGTCACCCCTCCACTTT. This encodes CASSLAQGRSPLHF.